This passage covers 10 T cell receptor beta chains from one sample sequenced in a study of OX40 agonist ivuxolimab in advanced cancers. Libraries were prepared by immunoSEQ multiplex PCR; TCRdb keeps only in-frame clonotypes and omits some of them. The sample shows 60,000 or so clones, less than 90% of them seen only once. The source material was CD4+ or CD8+ T cells sorted from blood, sampled in a trial of the OX40 agonist ivuxolimab. Receptors originate from an adult with an advanced solid tumor such as melanoma, head and neck, liver or kidney cancer.

The chain employs TRBV9 and TRBJ2-1, with 9 bases matching TRBD2. The J segment lost 3 bases and the V segment lost 2 bases, leaving 6 bases of the junction unmatched. This CDR3 contains 16 residues. Germline loops: CDR1 SGDLS, CDR2 YYNGEE. CDR3 in amino acids: CASSVGSGGFYNEQFF. The CDR3 DNA reads TGTGCCAGCAGCGTGGGTAGCGGGGGCTTCTACAATGAGCAGTTCTTC. The variable domain in full, completed from reference TRBV9 and TRBJ2-1, reads DSGVTQTPKHLITATGQRVTLRCSPRSGDLSVYWYQQSLDQGLQFLIQYYNGEERAKGNILERFSAQQFPDLHSELNLSSLELGDSALYFCASSVGSGGFYNEQFFGPGTRLTVL.

The rearrangement links TRBV6-1 to TRBJ2-3; D could derive from TRBD1 or TRBD2 (6 bases each). CDR1 and CDR2 from the germline V gene are MNHNS and SASEGT. V gave up 9 bases and J gave up 1 base, with 17 bases separating them. This CDR3 region has 15 residues. The DNA for the CDR3 is TGTGCCAGTGTTTGGGGGGCGAAAGGCACAGATACGCAGTATTTT. Translated, it gives CASVWGAKGTDTQYF.

This rearrangement joins TRBV11-2 to TRBJ2-3, with 8 nucleotides matching TRBD2. Germline V gene lookup returns CDR1 SGHAT and CDR2 FQNNGV. The CDR3 sequence is 14 residues long. After removal of 4 bases from V and 5 bases from J, the junction contained 5 bases not matched to a gene. The CDR3 nucleotides are TGTGCCAGCAGCTCCTTGGCGGGGGGAGATACGCAGTATTTT. Translated, it gives CASSSLAGGDTQYF.

This clone was seen a few times. This chain uses TRBV6-6 with TRBJ1-3; D gene ambiguous. Trimming took off 6 bases at V and 4 bases at J, with 7 bases between the two ends. In germline, CDR1 is MNHNY, CDR2 SVGAGI (reference sequence). The CDR3 runs 12 residues. In nucleotides, the CDR3 is TGTGCCAGCAGGCAACAGGGAAACACCATATATTTT. Translated: CASRQQGNTIYF.

V and J are TRBV7-8 and TRBJ1-4, with a possible D match to TRBD1 (6 bases). Trimming cost V 5 bases and J 2 bases, with 12 bases left between them. There are 15 residues in the CDR3. From germline, CDR1 is SGHVS and CDR2 FQNEAQ. The CDR3 reads CASSPYRVTNEKLFF. The DNA for the CDR3 is TGTGCCAGCAGCCCCTACAGGGTGACTAATGAAAAACTGTTTTTT.

This clone has a single count. The genes are TRBV18 and TRBJ2-4; D not certain. V was clipped by 1 base and J by 0 bases, with 10 bases between them. This CDR3 is 16 amino acids long. Per the germline V gene, CDR1 is KGHSH and CDR2 is LQKENI. The CDR3 protein is CASSPQDSIAKNIQYF. In DNA, the CDR3 is TGTGCCAGCTCACCACAGGATTCTATAGCCAAAAACATTCAGTACTTC.

The chain carries TRBV19 and TRBJ2-6, with D possibly TRBD2 on 6 matching bases. The CDR3 spans 15 residues. Trimming took off 11 bases at V and 1 base at J, with 15 bases between the two ends. The germline CDR1 and CDR2 sequences are LNHDA and SQIVND (reference sequence). The CDR3 coding sequence is TGTGCCGCCGGGAGAGGGTATTCTGGGGCCAACGTCCTGACTTTC. It encodes CAAGRGYSGANVLTF. The full variable domain, its missing parts supplied by reference TRBV19 and TRBJ2-6, is DGGITQSPKYLFRKEGQNVTLSCEQNLNHDAMYWYRQDPGQGLRLIYYSQIVNDFQKGDIAEGYSVSREKKESFPLTVTSAQKNPTAFYLCAAGRGYSGANVLTFGAGSRLTVL.

This chain links TRBV28 with TRBJ1-5, with D tentatively TRBD1 (6 bases). From germline, CDR1 is MDHEN and CDR2 SYDVKM. The V end lost 3 bases, the J end lost 6 bases, and 12 bases lay between the germline ends. The CDR3 runs 14 residues. The CDR3 DNA reads as TGTGCCAGCAGTTTTGGGGGCGGGGGTCAGCCCCAGCATTTT. Its translation is CASSFGGGGQPQHF.

The V gene is TRBV7-8, the J gene TRBJ2-2; TRBD1 matches at 12 bases. This CDR3 is built from 18 residues. J gave up 7 bases and V 5 bases, and 14 bases lay outside the gene matches. Germline loops: CDR1 SGHVS, CDR2 FQNEAQ. The CDR3 coding sequence is TGTGCCAGCAGCCCCTCTGGCCACGGGACAGGGGGCTACGGGGAGCTGTTTTTT. Translated: CASSPSGHGTGGYGELFF.

The gene calls are TRBV4-2 and TRBJ1-5, with D possibly matching TRBD1 (5 bases). The germline CDR1 and CDR2 sequences are LGHNA and YNFKEQ. The CDR3 length is 15 residues. The V gene lost 4 bases and the J gene lost 5 bases, with 15 bases spanning the gap. The CDR3 spells CASSPAAGVDQPQHF. CDR3 DNA: TGTGCCAGCAGCCCAGCAGCGGGGGTCGATCAGCCCCAGCATTTT.